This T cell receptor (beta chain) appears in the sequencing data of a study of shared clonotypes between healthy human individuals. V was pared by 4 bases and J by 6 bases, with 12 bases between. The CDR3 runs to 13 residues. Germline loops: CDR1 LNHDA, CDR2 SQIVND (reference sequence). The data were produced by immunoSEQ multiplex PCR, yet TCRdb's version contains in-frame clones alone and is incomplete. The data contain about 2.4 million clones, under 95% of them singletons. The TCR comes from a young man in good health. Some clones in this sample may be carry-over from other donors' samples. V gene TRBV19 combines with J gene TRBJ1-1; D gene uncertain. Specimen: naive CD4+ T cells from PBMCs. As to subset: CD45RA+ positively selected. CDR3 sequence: CASSRAVSPEAFF. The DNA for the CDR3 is TGTGCCAGTAGTAGAGCTGTCAGTCCTGAAGCTTTCTTT.